This is a list of T cell receptor beta chains from one sample in a study of blood T cell repertoires in COVID-19. Produced via immunoSEQ multiplex PCR; TCRdb's table is partial and in-frame only. The sample shows approximately 210,000 clones, just under 85% of them seen only once. What was sequenced was peripheral blood. These receptors were collected from a woman in her seventies with active or convalescent COVID-19. CDR3s leave out the opening cysteine and the closing phenylalanine or tryptophan. D genes are given only for firm matches.

TRBJ2-7,14,-,TRBV21-1,ASSKSLAGQGHEQY
TRBJ2-1,13,-,TRBV19,ASSPLGLVYNEQF
TRBJ2-7,12,TRBD1,TRBV5-1,ASSLQQGAYEQY
TRBJ1-2,17,TRBD1,TRBV27,ASSLGWTGGGLDGYGYT
TRBJ2-3,14,-,TRBV27,ASSPPGPGGTDTQY
TRBJ2-1,12,TRBD1,TRBV30,AWRGTGGYNEQF
TRBJ1-5,13,-,TRBV6-6,ASSYSSLSNQPQH
TRBJ1-1,12,-,TRBV18,ASSPLDRNTEAF
TRBJ2-3,15,TRBD2,TRBV11-3,ASSSGLAGGPGDTQY
TRBJ2-1,13,TRBD1,TRBV3-1/TRBV3-2,ASSRQGQYHNEQF
TRBJ2-5,12,-,TRBV5-5,ASSLGGAARSQY
TRBJ2-2,14,TRBD2,TRBV7-9,ASSYASGSLTGELF
TRBJ1-3,11,-,TRBV13,ASSLSSGNTIY
TRBJ1-4,14,-,TRBV15,ATSRGRDTGTEKLF
TRBJ1-4,12,TRBD1,TRBV5-1,ASSLGQFYEKLF
TRBJ1-2,15,TRBD1,TRBV10-3,AISDPAQGARIHGYT
TRBJ1-5,15,-,TRBV18,ASSPPQGGTGNQPQH
TRBJ2-7,13,TRBD2,TRBV2,ATCWGSGNTYEQY
TRBJ2-7,11,TRBD2,TRBV10-2,ASKSGGGREQY
TRBJ1-3,11,TRBD1,TRBV2,ASGRTGGNTIY
TRBJ2-3,13,-,TRBV19,ASSISLASTDTQY
TRBJ2-1,11,-,TRBV29-1,SVVEGAGNEQF
TRBJ1-5,14,-,TRBV6-1,ASSVSRTASNQPQH
TRBJ2-1,12,TRBD2,TRBV19,ASSRLAELDEQF
TRBJ1-2,13,TRBD1,TRBV27,AGSPYTGGDYGYT
TRBJ2-7,14,TRBD1,TRBV7-9,ASSSTLGTGASEQY
TRBJ2-5,15,TRBD1,TRBV14,ASSLDRGPLLGETQY
TRBJ2-5,13,-,TRBV24-1,ATSDTPADQETQY
TRBJ2-7,11,-,TRBV6-5,ASRGGAHYEQY
TRBJ1-2,12,TRBD1,TRBV6-5,ASSLGQGIYGYT
TRBJ2-2,13,TRBD2,TRBV9,ASRRTSGRGGELF
TRBJ2-5,13,-,TRBV18,ASSPRRQAQETQY
TRBJ1-1,11,-,TRBV18,ASSRGQNTEAF
TRBJ2-3,13,-,TRBV27,ASSLSAAPADTQY
TRBJ1-5,10,-,TRBV28,ASSLLRQPQH
TRBJ2-5,13,TRBD1,TRBV2,ASSWDRGLGETQY
TRBJ2-7,12,TRBD1,TRBV27,ASSFGTGTYEQY
TRBJ1-2,12,-,TRBV19,ASSTGVSNYGYT
TRBJ2-3,12,-,TRBV24-1,ATSDHGSTDTQY
TRBJ1-4,13,TRBD1,TRBV5-6,ASSGTGDSNEKLF
TRBJ1-4,12,TRBD1,TRBV19,ASSSGQGGEKLF
TRBJ1-6,14,TRBD1,TRBV27,ASSLWTGPNNSPLH
TRBJ2-2,13,TRBD1,TRBV12-5,ASGLRQGYAGELF
TRBJ2-7,16,TRBD2,TRBV2,ASSMTSGRAGSSYEQY
TRBJ1-6,13,TRBD1,TRBV5-6,ASSLGQEWNSPLH
TRBJ2-7,13,TRBD1,TRBV2,ASSRDRGFSYEQY
TRBJ2-7,12,TRBD1,TRBV6-5,ASSYGGTGVEQY
TRBJ2-7,13,TRBD1,TRBV5-1,ASSSGTGDVYEQY
TRBJ1-2,12,TRBD1,TRBV18,ASSRSTGGEGYT
TRBJ1-6,12,-,TRBV2,ASRVQGHNSPLH